This T cell receptor (beta chain) derives from a study of cytomegalovirus exposure and HLA in healthy donors. Study details: An earlier analysis found around 120 million unique TCR beta sequences from roughly 170 million T cells.

Findings of the study overall: As a later analysis revealed, the rate of TCR association differed by HLA locus, with DRB1 most and HLA-C fewest. The investigators catalogued 180 or so TCR beta chains as cytomegalovirus-associated.

The germline gives CDR1 SGHVS, CDR2 FQNEAQ. CDR3 size: 18 residues. J was trimmed by 0 bases and V by 0 bases; bases with no gene match: 4. PCR involved 60 Vbeta and 13 Jbeta primers. TCRdb keeps only in-frame clones here, not all; method: immunoSEQ multiplex PCR. This sample has 200,000 or so clones, with around 81% found just once. This clone appeared a single time. Its antigen is as yet unknown. The sequenced sample was PBMCs. The source is a woman between 18 and 29 years old in good health and CMV-seropositive. The chain links TRBV7-8 to TRBJ2-6; 8 positions agree with TRBD1. The CDR3: CASSLASDRGSGANVLTF. The CDR3 DNA is TGTGCCAGCAGCTTAGCGAGCGACAGGGGCTCTGGGGCCAACGTCCTGACTTTC.